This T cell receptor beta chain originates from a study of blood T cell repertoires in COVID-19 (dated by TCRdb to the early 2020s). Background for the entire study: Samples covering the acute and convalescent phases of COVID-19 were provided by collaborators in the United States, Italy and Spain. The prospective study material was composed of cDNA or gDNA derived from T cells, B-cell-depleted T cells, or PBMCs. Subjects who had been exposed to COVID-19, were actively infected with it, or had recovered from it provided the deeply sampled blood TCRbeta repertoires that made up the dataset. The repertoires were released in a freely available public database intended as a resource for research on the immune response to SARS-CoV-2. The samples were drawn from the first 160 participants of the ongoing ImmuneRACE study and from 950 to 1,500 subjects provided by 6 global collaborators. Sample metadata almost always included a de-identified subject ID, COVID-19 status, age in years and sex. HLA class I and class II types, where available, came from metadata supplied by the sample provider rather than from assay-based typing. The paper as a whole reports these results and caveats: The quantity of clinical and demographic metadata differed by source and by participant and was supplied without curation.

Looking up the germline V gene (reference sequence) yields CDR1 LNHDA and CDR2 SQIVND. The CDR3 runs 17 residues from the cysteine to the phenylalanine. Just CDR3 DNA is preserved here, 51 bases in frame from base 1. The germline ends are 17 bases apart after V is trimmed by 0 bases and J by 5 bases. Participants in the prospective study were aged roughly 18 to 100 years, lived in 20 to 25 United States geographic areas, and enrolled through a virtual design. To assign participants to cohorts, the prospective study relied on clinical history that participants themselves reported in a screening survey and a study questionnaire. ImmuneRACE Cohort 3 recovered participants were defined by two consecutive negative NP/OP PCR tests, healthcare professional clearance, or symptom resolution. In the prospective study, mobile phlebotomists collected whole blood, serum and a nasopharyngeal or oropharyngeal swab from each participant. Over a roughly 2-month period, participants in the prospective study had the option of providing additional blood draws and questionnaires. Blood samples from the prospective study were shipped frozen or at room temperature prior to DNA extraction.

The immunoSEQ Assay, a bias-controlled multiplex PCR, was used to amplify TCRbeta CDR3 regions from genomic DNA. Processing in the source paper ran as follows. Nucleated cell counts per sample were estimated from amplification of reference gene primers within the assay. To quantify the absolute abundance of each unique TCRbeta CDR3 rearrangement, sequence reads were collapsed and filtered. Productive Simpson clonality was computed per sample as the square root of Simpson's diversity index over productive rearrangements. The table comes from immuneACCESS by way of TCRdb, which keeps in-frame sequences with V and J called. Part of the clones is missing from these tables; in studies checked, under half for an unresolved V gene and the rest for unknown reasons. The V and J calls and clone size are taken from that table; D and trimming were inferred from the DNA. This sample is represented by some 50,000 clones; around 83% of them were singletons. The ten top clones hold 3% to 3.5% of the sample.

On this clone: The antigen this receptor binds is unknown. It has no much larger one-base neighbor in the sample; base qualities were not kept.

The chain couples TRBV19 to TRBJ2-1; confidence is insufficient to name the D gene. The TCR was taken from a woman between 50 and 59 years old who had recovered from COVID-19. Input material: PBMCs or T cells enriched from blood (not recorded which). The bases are TGTGCCAGTAGTATAGAGGGCCGCAGGTCTTTTCACAATGAGCAGTTCTTC. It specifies CASSIEGRRSFHNEQFF.